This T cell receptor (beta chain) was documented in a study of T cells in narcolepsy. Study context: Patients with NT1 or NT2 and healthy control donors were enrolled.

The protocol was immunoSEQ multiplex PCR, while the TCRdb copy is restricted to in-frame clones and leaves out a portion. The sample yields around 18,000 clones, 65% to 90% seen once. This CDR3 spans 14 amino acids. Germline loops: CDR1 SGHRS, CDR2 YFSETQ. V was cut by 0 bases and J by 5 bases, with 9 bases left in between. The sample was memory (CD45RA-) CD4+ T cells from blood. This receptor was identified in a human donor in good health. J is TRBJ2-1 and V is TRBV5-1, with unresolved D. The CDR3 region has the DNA TGCGCCAGCAGCTTGGCAAGCCGGCACAATGAGCAGTTCTTC. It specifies CASSLASRHNEQFF.